Below are 20 T cell receptor beta chains sequenced from a single sample in a study of cytomegalovirus exposure and HLA in healthy donors. The PCR was carried out with 60 Vbeta primers and 13 Jbeta primers. Produced via immunoSEQ multiplex PCR; TCRdb's table is partial and in-frame only. The data contain roughly 140,000 clones, approximately 80% of them seen just once; the ten biggest clones take up 6.5% to 7.5%. Sequences were obtained from PBMCs. These receptors were taken from a woman aged 45-65 years in good health and CMV-seropositive.

V usage is TRBV5-1 and J usage is TRBJ2-3; D is possibly TRBD1 (5 bases). The CDR3 spans 14 residues. V dropped 3 bases and J dropped 4 bases, with 12 bases sitting between them. From germline, CDR1 is SGHRS and CDR2 YFSETQ. The DNA for the CDR3 is TGCGCCAGCAGCTCCCAGGGTTCCCCAGATACGCAGTATTTT. Its translation: CASSSQGSPDTQYF.

The chain recombines TRBV6-6 with TRBJ2-1; D possibly corresponds to TRBD2 (6 bases). CDR1 is MNHNY and CDR2 is SVGAGI in the germline V gene (reference sequence). This CDR3 region has 13 residues. Trimming stripped 8 bases from V and 7 bases from J, with 15 bases between. DNA of the CDR3: TGTGCCAGCGAGCGCGGGGAGGTAAATGAGCAGTTCTTC. This codes for CASERGEVNEQFF.

Comments on this clone: Distinct nucleotide sequences in the sample also encode this CDR3. The chain combines TRBV7-2 with TRBJ2-7, with 12 bases fitting TRBD2. The CDR3 sequence is 15 residues long. V was clipped by 3 bases and J by 2 bases; unmatched bases: 2. The V gene's germline CDR1 is SGHTA and CDR2 FQGNSA. The CDR3: CASSLTSGGAYEQYF. In DNA, the CDR3 is TGTGCCAGCAGCTTGACTAGCGGGGGAGCCTACGAGCAGTACTTC.

The chain uses TRBV30 and TRBJ1-4; possibly TRBD1 for D (5 bases). CDR1 and CDR2 from the germline V gene are GTSNPN and SVGIG (reference sequence). This CDR3 spans 13 amino acids. The V end lost 5 bases, the J end lost 3 bases, and 10 bases lay between the germline ends. CDR3 sequence: CAWARDSNEKLFF. As DNA, the CDR3 is TGTGCCTGGGCCAGGGATTCTAATGAAAAACTGTTTTTT.

The chain carries TRBV6-1 and TRBJ2-2; possible D gene TRBD2, 6 bases. Trimming took 6 bases from V and 2 from J, leaving 10 bases between them. The germline V gene has CDR1 MNHNS and CDR2 SASEGT. The CDR3 contains 14 residues. CDR3 sequence: CASRGTPNTGELFF. The CDR3 DNA reads as TGTGCCAGCAGGGGGACTCCTAACACCGGGGAGCTGTTTTTT.

This chain links TRBV7-2 with TRBJ1-1; D gene uncertain. CDR1 SGHTA and CDR2 FQGNSA come from the germline V gene. Trimming removed 5 bases at V and 0 bases at J, with 7 bases between. This CDR3 has 13 residues. The CDR3 bases are TGTGCCAGCAGCGGTACAGTGAACACTGAAGCTTTCTTT. This encodes CASSGTVNTEAFF.

This clone was seen only once. The V call is TRBV12-5, the J call TRBJ2-2; TRBD1 is a possible D gene (5 bases). V lost 7 bases, J lost 0 bases, and 18 bases lay in between. Per germline, CDR1 LGHNT and CDR2 FRNRAP. There are 17 residues in the CDR3. DNA for the CDR3: TGTGCTAGTGTTGGGGTGGGGCACCCCGCGAACACCGGGGAGCTGTTTTTT. Amino acid sequence: CASVGVGHPANTGELFF.

The J gene is TRBJ2-2, the V gene TRBV5-4; possible D gene TRBD2, 5 bases. Germline-derived CDR1 and CDR2 are SGHNT and YYREEE (reference sequence). Trimming cost V 0 bases and J 5 bases, with 14 bases left between them. The CDR3 is made up of 16 amino acids. The CDR3 is CASSLGETRSTGELFF. The CDR3 DNA reads TGTGCCAGCAGCTTGGGGGAGACACGCAGTACCGGGGAGCTGTTTTTT.

The chain recombines TRBV5-1 with TRBJ2-2, with 8 bases that match TRBD2. CDR1 and CDR2 (germline): SGHRS, YFSETQ. CDR3 length: 18 residues. The ends lost 0 bases at V and 3 bases at J; junction bases unmatched: 10. CDR3 residues: CASSLEGYGTSYTGELFF. The CDR3 coding sequence is TGCGCCAGCAGCTTGGAGGGGTACGGGACTAGTTACACCGGGGAGCTGTTTTTT.

V and J are TRBV27 and TRBJ2-7; the D gene is possibly TRBD1 (6 bases). Germline V gene sequence: CDR1 MNHEY, CDR2 SMNVEV (reference sequence). Deletions cut 2 bases from V and 0 bases from J, with 8 bases between. The CDR3 runs to 14 residues. CDR3 in amino acids: CASSLGGFSYEQYF. CDR3 bases: TGTGCCAGCAGTTTAGGGGGCTTCTCCTACGAGCAGTACTTC.

This sequence joins TRBV14 and TRBJ2-3; possibly TRBD2 for D (5 bases). The V end was cut by 1 base, the J end by 6 bases, with 14 bases between. The CDR3 contains 15 residues. Germline-derived CDR1 and CDR2 are SGHDN and FVKESK. The CDR3 loop reads CASSQALTRGDTQYF. The CDR3 DNA reads as TGTGCCAGCAGCCAAGCGTTGACTCGCGGGGATACGCAGTATTTT.

The chain recombines TRBV6-5 with TRBJ1-1; D not resolved. This CDR3 has 13 residues. Germline V gene sequence: CDR1 MNHEY, CDR2 SVGAGI. V shed 5 bases and J shed 8 bases, with 15 bases lying between them. The CDR3 coding sequence is TGTGCCAGCAGTAGCCCAGGACTACGGGAAGCTTTCTTT. Translation gives CASSSPGLREAFF.

The V gene is TRBV6-5, the J gene TRBJ2-3; possible D gene TRBD1, 6 bases. Germline CDR1 is MNHEY and CDR2 is SVGAGI. CDR3 length equals 13 residues. V shed 10 bases and J shed 1 base, with 12 bases lying between them. CDR3 in amino acids: CATTGWGTDTQYF. The DNA for the CDR3 is TGTGCCACCACAGGGTGGGGCACAGATACGCAGTATTTT.

The J gene is TRBJ2-2, the V gene TRBV11-3, with D possibly being TRBD2 (5 bases). Trimming shortened V by 2 bases and J by 7 bases, and 14 bases separated the two germline ends. The length of the CDR3 is 15 residues. Germline loops: CDR1 SGHNT, CDR2 YENEEA. CDR3: CASSLNPGKGGELFF. CDR3 coding DNA: TGTGCCAGCAGCTTAAATCCGGGGAAAGGCGGGGAGCTGTTTTTT. The entire variable domain, with the rest obtained from reference TRBV11-3 and TRBJ2-2, is as follows: EAGVVQSPRYKIIEKKQPVAFWCNPISGHNTLYWYLQNLGQGPELLIRYENEEAVDDSQLPKDRFSAERLKGVDSTLKIQPAELGDSAVYLCASSLNPGKGGELFFGEGSRLTVL.

V is TRBV7-9 and J is TRBJ2-7; TRBD1 matches 9 bases. Germline V gene lookup returns CDR1 SEHNR and CDR2 FQNEAQ (reference sequence). V shed 1 base and J 5 bases; nucleotides not matched to a gene: 6. The CDR3 spans 15 residues. The CDR3 DNA is TGTGCCAGCAGCTTAGGGGACAGGGATCGGAACGAGCAGTACTTC. It specifies CASSLGDRDRNEQYF.

The chain recombines TRBV5-1 with TRBJ2-3, with 8 bases identical to TRBD2. With V trimmed by 4 bases and J by 4 bases, 5 bases remained unmatched. Germline V gives CDR1 SGHRS, CDR2 YFSETQ. This CDR3 has 14 residues. CDR3 protein: CASSPGGAPDTQYF. The DNA for the CDR3 is TGCGCCAGCAGCCCCGGGGGGGCTCCAGATACGCAGTATTTT.

The chain uses TRBV5-8 and TRBJ1-2; 7 nucleotides agree with TRBD1. Germline-derived CDR1 and CDR2 are SGHTS and YDEGEE. This CDR3 spans 15 amino acids. The trim removed 4 bases at V and 0 bases at J, leaving 6 bases unmatched. CDR3 sequence reads: CASSADGTANYGYTF. The CDR3, as DNA: TGTGCCAGCAGCGCGGACGGGACAGCTAACTATGGCTACACCTTC.

The count of this clone is one. The genes are TRBV7-8 and TRBJ1-6; no reliable D call. Between the trimmed V and J ends, which lost 5 bases and 8 bases, there was a span of 19 bases. The V gene's germline CDR1 is SGHVS and CDR2 FQNEAQ. The CDR3 covers 16 residues. In DNA form, the CDR3 reads TGTGCCAGCAGCCTACCCTCGTCGGGAGTAGATTCACCCCTCCACTTT. Encoded protein: CASSLPSSGVDSPLHF.

The CDR3, as DNA: TGTGCCAGCAGTCGACAGGGAAACTATGGCTACACCTTC. Amino acids: CASSRQGNYGYTF. V and J are TRBV27 and TRBJ1-2, with TRBD1 matching 7 bases. After removal of 5 bases from V and 2 bases from J, the junction contained 2 bases not matched to a gene. Germline V gene lookup returns CDR1 MNHEY and CDR2 SMNVEV (reference sequence). This CDR3 spans 13 amino acids.

This clone was seen a few times. The gene calls are TRBV10-2 and TRBJ2-7, with 11 bases fitting TRBD2. Germline V gives CDR1 WSHSY, CDR2 SAAADI. This CDR3 has 16 amino acids. V dropped 4 bases and J dropped 1; count of bases not matched to a gene: 6. The CDR3 spells CASSATSGAISYEQYF. The CDR3 DNA reads as TGCGCCAGCAGTGCGACTAGCGGGGCGATTTCCTACGAGCAGTACTTC.